A selection of T cell receptor beta chains follows, all from one sample in a study of blood T cell repertoires in COVID-19. Sequencing used immunoSEQ multiplex PCR; TCRdb keeps in-frame clones, though not all of them. The profile shows some 150,000 clones, just under 90% of them singletons. The sequenced sample was peripheral blood. All receptors come from a woman aged 40 to 55 with acute or convalescent COVID-19. Both conserved end residues are part of each CDR3. Fields, in order: J gene, V gene, clone size, D gene, CDR3 protein, CDR3 DNA. The D gene is left open where the match is weak. A row's size may be missing; if present it is once, few, many or a size class.

J gene: TRBJ1-2
V gene: TRBV28
clone size: .
D gene: TRBD1
CDR3 protein: CASSFYHPGQGDGYTF
CDR3 DNA: TGTGCCAGCAGTTTCTACCATCCGGGACAGGGAGATGGCTACACCTTC

J gene: TRBJ1-1
V gene: TRBV18
clone size: .
D gene: TRBD1
CDR3 protein: CASSPGQGTEAFF
CDR3 DNA: TGTGCCAGCTCACCCGGACAGGGGACTGAAGCTTTCTTT

J gene: TRBJ2-5
V gene: TRBV6-5
clone size: .
D gene: .
CDR3 protein: CASSLAGASKETQYF
CDR3 DNA: TGTGCCAGCAGCCTCGCGGGGGCGTCGAAAGAGACCCAGTACTTC

J gene: TRBJ2-7
V gene: TRBV6-5
clone size: .
D gene: TRBD2
CDR3 protein: CASTREGGAGEQYF
CDR3 DNA: TGTGCCAGCACCCGGGAGGGGGGTGCTGGGGAGCAGTACTTC

J gene: TRBJ1-2
V gene: TRBV3-1/TRBV3-2
clone size: .
D gene: TRBD1
CDR3 protein: CASSQNRGPYGYTF
CDR3 DNA: TGTGCCAGCAGCCAAAACAGGGGGCCCTATGGCTACACCTTC

J gene: TRBJ2-1
V gene: TRBV9
clone size: .
D gene: TRBD2
CDR3 protein: CASSGGSGLGTYNEQFF
CDR3 DNA: TGTGCCAGCAGCGGCGGATCGGGACTAGGAACCTACAATGAGCAGTTCTTC

J gene: TRBJ1-1
V gene: TRBV27
clone size: few
D gene: .
CDR3 protein: CASSLSQKGDTEAFF
CDR3 DNA: TGTGCCAGCAGTTTATCTCAGAAGGGGGACACTGAAGCTTTCTTT

J gene: TRBJ2-3
V gene: TRBV19
clone size: .
D gene: TRBD2
CDR3 protein: CASSVGLAGWDTQYF
CDR3 DNA: TGTGCCAGTAGTGTTGGACTAGCGGGATGGGATACGCAGTATTTT

J gene: TRBJ2-7
V gene: TRBV5-1
clone size: .
D gene: .
CDR3 protein: CASSFLPGLPDEQYF
CDR3 DNA: TGCGCCAGCAGCTTCCTCCCGGGACTCCCGGACGAGCAGTACTTC

J gene: TRBJ2-1
V gene: TRBV30
clone size: .
D gene: TRBD1
CDR3 protein: CAWFLDRVGYNEQFF
CDR3 DNA: TGTGCCTGGTTTCTGGACAGGGTGGGATACAATGAGCAGTTCTTC

J gene: TRBJ1-1
V gene: TRBV7-3
clone size: .
D gene: .
CDR3 protein: CASSSTGSNTEAFF
CDR3 DNA: TGTGCCAGCAGCTCGACAGGATCGAACACTGAAGCTTTCTTT

J gene: TRBJ1-4
V gene: TRBV7-9
clone size: .
D gene: TRBD1
CDR3 protein: CASSLGVGTGIATNEKLFF
CDR3 DNA: TGTGCCAGCAGCTTAGGTGTGGGGACAGGGATTGCAACTAATGAAAAACTGTTTTTT

J gene: TRBJ1-2
V gene: TRBV7-2
clone size: .
D gene: TRBD1
CDR3 protein: CASSLEAGGTGYTF
CDR3 DNA: TGTGCCAGCAGCTTAGAGGCAGGGGGAACGGGCTACACCTTC

J gene: TRBJ2-2
V gene: TRBV7-2
clone size: .
D gene: TRBD2
CDR3 protein: CASSLARSGTGELFF
CDR3 DNA: TGTGCCAGCAGCTTAGCCCGTAGCGGGACCGGGGAGCTGTTTTTT

J gene: TRBJ1-1
V gene: TRBV5-4
clone size: .
D gene: TRBD1
CDR3 protein: CASSFQGANTEAFF
CDR3 DNA: TGTGCCAGCAGCTTCCAGGGGGCGAACACTGAAGCTTTCTTT

J gene: TRBJ2-1
V gene: TRBV27
clone size: .
D gene: TRBD2
CDR3 protein: CASSFNPSGGGGEQFF
CDR3 DNA: TGTGCCAGCAGTTTCAATCCGAGCGGGGGTGGTGGGGAGCAGTTCTTC

J gene: TRBJ2-7
V gene: TRBV27
clone size: .
D gene: TRBD2
CDR3 protein: CASSLGLAGAFEQYF
CDR3 DNA: TGTGCCAGCAGTCTGGGACTAGCGGGAGCCTTCGAGCAGTACTTC

J gene: TRBJ1-2
V gene: TRBV30
clone size: .
D gene: .
CDR3 protein: CAWSLALGAGGYTF
CDR3 DNA: TGTGCCTGGAGCCTCGCCTTGGGCGCGGGGGGCTACACCTTC

J gene: TRBJ2-5
V gene: TRBV7-9
clone size: .
D gene: .
CDR3 protein: CASSLGTEGWETQYF
CDR3 DNA: TGTGCCAGCAGCTTAGGGACAGAAGGTTGGGAGACCCAGTACTTC

J gene: TRBJ1-5
V gene: TRBV5-4
clone size: .
D gene: TRBD1
CDR3 protein: CASSLQGPNQPQHF
CDR3 DNA: TGTGCCAGCAGCTTACAGGGGCCCAATCAGCCCCAGCATTTT

J gene: TRBJ2-7
V gene: TRBV28
clone size: .
D gene: TRBD1
CDR3 protein: CASSPGGWYEQYF
CDR3 DNA: TGTGCCAGCAGTCCAGGGGGATGGTACGAGCAGTACTTC

J gene: TRBJ1-3
V gene: TRBV6-5
clone size: .
D gene: .
CDR3 protein: CASSRLQGLGNTIYF
CDR3 DNA: TGTGCCAGCAGTCGCTTACAGGGATTGGGAAACACCATATATTTT

J gene: TRBJ1-1
V gene: TRBV7-2
clone size: .
D gene: TRBD1
CDR3 protein: CASSLQQGWDTEAFF
CDR3 DNA: TGTGCCAGCAGCTTGCAACAGGGGTGGGACACTGAAGCTTTCTTT

J gene: TRBJ2-6
V gene: TRBV7-9
clone size: .
D gene: .
CDR3 protein: CASSFAGATSGANVLTF
CDR3 DNA: TGTGCCAGCAGCTTCGCAGGGGCCACCTCTGGGGCCAACGTCCTGACTTTC

J gene: TRBJ2-7
V gene: TRBV23-1
clone size: .
D gene: TRBD2
CDR3 protein: CASSQGREKSNYEQYF
CDR3 DNA: TGCGCCAGCAGTCAAGGGCGGGAGAAAAGTAACTACGAGCAGTACTTC

J gene: TRBJ2-3
V gene: TRBV2
clone size: once
D gene: TRBD2
CDR3 protein: CASSGLAERDTQYF
CDR3 DNA: TGTGCCAGCAGTGGACTAGCGGAGAGGGATACGCAGTATTTT

J gene: TRBJ1-2
V gene: TRBV19
clone size: .
D gene: TRBD1
CDR3 protein: CASRTDRVYGYTF
CDR3 DNA: TGTGCCAGTAGAACCGACAGGGTCTATGGCTACACCTTC

J gene: TRBJ1-6
V gene: TRBV18
clone size: .
D gene: TRBD1
CDR3 protein: CASSLDRAYNSPLHF
CDR3 DNA: TGTGCCAGCTCCCTCGACAGGGCCTATAATTCACCCCTCCACTTT

J gene: TRBJ2-7
V gene: TRBV24-1
clone size: once
D gene: .
CDR3 protein: CATSDQNSYEQYF
CDR3 DNA: TGTGCCACCAGTGATCAAAACTCCTACGAGCAGTACTTC

J gene: TRBJ2-1
V gene: TRBV6-2/TRBV6-3
clone size: .
D gene: .
CDR3 protein: CASSYSSGFNEQFF
CDR3 DNA: TGTGCCAGCAGTTACTCTTCAGGGTTCAATGAGCAGTTCTTC

J gene: TRBJ2-7
V gene: TRBV6-5
clone size: few
D gene: .
CDR3 protein: CASTPGRFYEQYF
CDR3 DNA: TGTGCCAGCACCCCAGGCCGATTTTACGAGCAGTACTTC

J gene: TRBJ2-7
V gene: TRBV6-5
clone size: .
D gene: .
CDR3 protein: CASSYGQGRYEQYF
CDR3 DNA: TGTGCCAGCAGTTACGGGCAGGGGAGATACGAGCAGTACTTC

J gene: TRBJ2-2
V gene: TRBV13
clone size: .
D gene: TRBD2
CDR3 protein: CASRGRGLAVRTGELFF
CDR3 DNA: TGTGCCAGCAGGGGGCGAGGACTAGCGGTTAGGACCGGGGAGCTGTTTTTT

J gene: TRBJ2-7
V gene: TRBV6-5
clone size: .
D gene: TRBD1
CDR3 protein: CASSYRNRGYEQYF
CDR3 DNA: TGTGCCAGCAGTTACCGTAACAGGGGCTACGAGCAGTACTTC

J gene: TRBJ1-6
V gene: TRBV19
clone size: .
D gene: .
CDR3 protein: CASSFGSRYNSPLHF
CDR3 DNA: TGTGCCAGTAGTTTCGGTTCGCGGTATAATTCACCCCTCCACTTT

J gene: TRBJ1-6
V gene: TRBV7-2
clone size: .
D gene: .
CDR3 protein: CASSSRGLYNSPLHF
CDR3 DNA: TGTGCCAGCAGCTCTCGAGGGCTCTATAATTCACCCCTCCACTTT

J gene: TRBJ1-5
V gene: TRBV29-1
clone size: .
D gene: TRBD1
CDR3 protein: CSVGGQAGQPQHF
CDR3 DNA: TGCAGCGTTGGGGGACAGGCCGGTCAGCCCCAGCATTTT

J gene: TRBJ1-5
V gene: TRBV6-2/TRBV6-3
clone size: .
D gene: TRBD1
CDR3 protein: CASSYSGTAYQPQHF
CDR3 DNA: TGTGCCAGCAGTTACTCGGGGACAGCTTATCAGCCCCAGCATTTT

J gene: TRBJ1-5
V gene: TRBV5-6
clone size: .
D gene: TRBD1
CDR3 protein: CASSIRTGGSQPQHF
CDR3 DNA: TGTGCCAGCAGCATTCGGACAGGGGGCAGTCAGCCCCAGCATTTT

J gene: TRBJ1-3
V gene: TRBV28
clone size: .
D gene: .
CDR3 protein: CASSPGSMGNTIYF
CDR3 DNA: TGTGCCAGCAGTCCGGGTAGCATGGGAAACACCATATATTTT

J gene: TRBJ1-6
V gene: TRBV5-1
clone size: .
D gene: TRBD1
CDR3 protein: CASSSQGANSPLHF
CDR3 DNA: TGCGCCAGCAGCTCCCAGGGGGCGAATTCACCCCTCCACTTT

J gene: TRBJ1-5
V gene: TRBV6-1
clone size: .
D gene: .
CDR3 protein: CASSDIWEGRTQHF
CDR3 DNA: TGTGCCAGCAGTGATATTTGGGAGGGAAGGACCCAGCATTTT